This T cell receptor (beta chain) stems from a study of blood T cell repertoires in COVID-19. Study summary: Samples representing acute and convalescent COVID-19 were sourced from the United States, Italy and Spain. Sample material is recorded as cDNA or gDNA derived from T cells, B-cell-depleted T cells, or PBMCs.

The assay was immunoSEQ multiplex PCR, and TCRdb's table has in-frame clones only and misses some. The data hold about 150,000 clones, with over 75% observed a single time. The germline V gene has CDR1 LGHNA and CDR2 YNFKEQ. The CDR3 extends over 17 amino acids. Losses at the gene ends were 2 bases for V and 3 bases for J; bases not matched to a gene: 5. Sequenced material: peripheral blood. This sequence was found in a man in his 60s with COVID-19, enrolled during active disease. This chain uses TRBV4-2 with TRBJ2-2, with TRBD1 identical over 11 bases. CDR3: CASSQPGQGGDTGELFF. The DNA for the CDR3 is TGTGCCAGCAGCCAACCGGGACAGGGGGGCGACACCGGGGAGCTGTTTTTT.